This T cell receptor (beta chain) emerged from a study of beta chain features in type 1 diabetes (dated by TCRdb to the late 2010s). The study in broad terms: Mean age, gender distribution, total cell number and subset yield did not differ between patients and healthy donors. A total of around 110,000,000 sorted cells were examined across all samples, and a strong correlation was observed between cell number per subset and RNA yield. The study compared the TCRB repertoires of sorted circulating CD4+ T cell subsets in recently diagnosed type 1 diabetes patients with those in matched healthy donors. Naive and central memory subsets were obtained from all 30 or so donors, but regulatory and stem cell-like memory subsets were isolated from only 8 patients and roughly 8 healthy donors. Summary of the overall study and its limitations: Shorter templates might be favored by PCR, yet because patient and control samples were amplified and corrected together, any such skew would affect both groups equally. Type 1 diabetes patients showed a moderate but significant shortening of TCRB CDR3 length in all four CD4+ subsets. Naive, central memory and regulatory TCRB repertoires appeared to be more similar among patients than among healthy donors. Because the HLA sub-analyses included only small numbers of individuals, any influence of HLA type on TCRB rearrangement was left unresolved. Because cDNA was sequenced instead of genomic DNA, activated cells with high expression could be over-represented, although the groups did not differ in activation or CD3 levels. Patients with type 1 diabetes made fewer insertions and deleted more nucleotides at VDJ recombination sites, implying thymic rearrangement abnormalities.

A single peripheral blood draw of approximately 110 mL on average was collected from each donor into heparinised tubes. A BD FACSAria II and a panel including CD45RO, CCR7, CD25, CD127, CD95 and CD27 were used to sort naive, central memory, regulatory and stem cell-like memory CD4+ T cells. Every sorted population had a purity above 95%. PBMCs were separated immediately by Lymphoprep density gradient centrifugation and were stained directly, without being cultured. So that batch effects would be minimized, each experiment stained and sorted samples in pairs, pairing one healthy donor with one patient. This clone turned up a few times. It lacks a known antigen. No much larger clonotype is one base removed from it; base qualities were not supplied. Trimming leaves V shorter by 5 bases and J shorter by 0 bases, with the junction holding 10 bases beyond the gene matches. Per the germline V gene, SGHVS is the CDR1 and FQNEAQ is the CDR2. Counted from cysteine to phenylalanine, this CDR3 has 16 amino acids. The sequence is cut down to CDR3 DNA, 48 bases in frame from base 1.

All of the isolated RNA was reverse transcribed with the High Capacity cDNA Reverse Transcription Kit, so expressed TCRB transcripts were sequenced. Naive, central memory and regulatory T cell samples underwent deep immunoSEQ sequencing, averaging around 3.9 million total reads per sample. After sorted cells were lysed in RLT buffer, RNA was extracted with DNase-treated RNeasy Micro or Mini kits, with the choice depending on cell number. To prevent cross-contamination, each cell subset was processed individually, whereas patient and healthy donor samples were processed jointly. TCRB sequences were amplified from cDNA with the immunoSEQ multiplex PCR, producing 87-bp fragments spanning the CDR3 region. Sequencing of the amplicons was done on the Illumina HiSeq platform. On the study's bioinformatics: Synthetic template baselines were used to correct PCR bias computationally, reads within Hamming distance 2 were collapsed together, and singletons that could not be merged were discarded. Reads were aligned to IMGT to assign V, D and J genes, CDR3 length, and insertions or deletions at six rearrangement sites. Within each subset, clonotype counts were normalized to sorted cell number, and only after that were true diversity and Gini coefficients computed with the tcR R package. The overlap coefficient, calculated on TCRB nucleotide sequences, was used to quantify repertoire sharing. Out-of-frame TCRB sequences from naive cells were analyzed to stand in for the pre-selection repertoire. TCRdb carries this immuneACCESS record with in-frame sequences only. Its versions omit some clonotypes, under half of them owing to an unresolved V gene in the studies checked, with the rest unexplained. D and trimming were read from the DNA, whereas the V and J calls and clone size are those reported in that table. A total of 350,000 or so clones appear in this sample, around a fifth of them only once. Together, the top ten hold about 0.044% of the sample.

The source is a woman aged 18 to 35 in good health. The material sequenced was naive CD4+ T cells from blood. The cell subset or site label, as the study defines it: true naive CD4+ T cells. The chain was built from TRBV7-8 and TRBJ2-7, with 7 central nucleotides matching TRBD1. At the DNA level, the sequence is TGTGCCAGCAGCCCTCGGGACAGTCCTTTCTCCTACGAGCAGTACTTC. This is translated as CASSPRDSPFSYEQYF.